This TCR beta chain was retrieved from a study of blood T cells in healthy people across ages. Per the germline V gene, CDR1 is SGHRS and CDR2 is YFSETQ. This CDR3 comprises 14 residues. The authors ran a second PCR of roughly 6 to 11 cycles using a sample-barcoded 5' primer and a J-beta primer mix. TCRdb used MiXCR to reprocess the 5' RACE reads, holding one entry per CDR3 protein. The data show about 800,000 distinct CDR3 sequences, about three fifths seen once. The material sequenced was blood. The chain employs TRBV5-1 and TRBJ2-7; TRBD1 matches 7 bases. The J call may be wrong; the DNA end is better matched by TRBJ2-5. This TCR came from a man aged 30-40 years in good health. The CDR3, as DNA: TGCGCCAGCAGTCGCGAGGGGGCTTCAGAGACCCAGTACTTC. Protein sequence: CASSREGASETQYF.